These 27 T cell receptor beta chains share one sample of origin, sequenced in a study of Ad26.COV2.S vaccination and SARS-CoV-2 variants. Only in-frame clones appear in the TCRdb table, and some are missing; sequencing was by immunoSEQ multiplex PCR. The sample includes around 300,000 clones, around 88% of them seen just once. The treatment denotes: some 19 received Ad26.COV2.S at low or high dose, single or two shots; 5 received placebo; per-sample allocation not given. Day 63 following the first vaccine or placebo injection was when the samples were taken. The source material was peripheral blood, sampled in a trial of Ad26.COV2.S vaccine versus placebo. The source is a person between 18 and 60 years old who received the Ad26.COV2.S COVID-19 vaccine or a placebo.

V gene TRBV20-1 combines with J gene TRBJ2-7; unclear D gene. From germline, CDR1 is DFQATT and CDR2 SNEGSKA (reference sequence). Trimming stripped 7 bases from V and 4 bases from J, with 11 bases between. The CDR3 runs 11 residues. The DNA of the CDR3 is TGCAGTGGGACCACGGAATACGAGCAGTACTTC. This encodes CSGTTEYEQYF.

CDR3 DNA: TGTGCCAGCAGCCGATTCTCCATCAACGTCCTGACTTTC. It encodes CASSRFSINVLTF. V and J are TRBV12-3 or TRBV12-4 and TRBJ2-6, with D unresolved. The V end lost 6 bases, the J end lost 9 bases, and 12 bases lay between the germline ends. This CDR3 region has 13 residues.

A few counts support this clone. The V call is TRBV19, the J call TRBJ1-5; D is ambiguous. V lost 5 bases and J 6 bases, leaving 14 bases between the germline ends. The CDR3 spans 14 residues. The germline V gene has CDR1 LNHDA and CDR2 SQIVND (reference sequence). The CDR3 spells CASSVMENSQPQHF. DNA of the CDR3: TGTGCCAGTAGTGTGATGGAAAATAGTCAGCCCCAGCATTTT.

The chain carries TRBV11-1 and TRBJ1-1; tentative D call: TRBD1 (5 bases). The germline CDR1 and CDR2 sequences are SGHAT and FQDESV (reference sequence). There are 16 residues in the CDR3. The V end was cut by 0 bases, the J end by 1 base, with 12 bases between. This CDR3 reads CASSLARGQGNTEAFF. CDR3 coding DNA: TGTGCCAGCAGCTTAGCGCGTGGTCAGGGGAACACTGAAGCTTTCTTT.

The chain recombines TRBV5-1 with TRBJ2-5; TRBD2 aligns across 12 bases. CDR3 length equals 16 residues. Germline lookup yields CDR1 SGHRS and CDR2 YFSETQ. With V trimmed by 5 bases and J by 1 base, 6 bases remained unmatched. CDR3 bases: TGCGCCAGCAGGCGACTAGCGGGGGCCAGCCAAGAGACCCAGTACTTC. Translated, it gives CASRRLAGASQETQYF.

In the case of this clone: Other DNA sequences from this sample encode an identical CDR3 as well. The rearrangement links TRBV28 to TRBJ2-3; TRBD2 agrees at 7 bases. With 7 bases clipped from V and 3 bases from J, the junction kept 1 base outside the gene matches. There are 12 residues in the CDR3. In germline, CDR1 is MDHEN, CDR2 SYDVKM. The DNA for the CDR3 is TGTGCCAGCACCGGGGGGACAGATACGCAGTATTTT. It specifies CASTGGTDTQYF.

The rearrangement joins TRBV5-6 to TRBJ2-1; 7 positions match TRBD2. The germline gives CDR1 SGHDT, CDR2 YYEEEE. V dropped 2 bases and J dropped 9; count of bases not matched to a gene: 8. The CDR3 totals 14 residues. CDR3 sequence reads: CASSLGAGDREQFF. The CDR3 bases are TGTGCCAGCAGCTTAGGGGCGGGGGATCGTGAGCAGTTCTTC.

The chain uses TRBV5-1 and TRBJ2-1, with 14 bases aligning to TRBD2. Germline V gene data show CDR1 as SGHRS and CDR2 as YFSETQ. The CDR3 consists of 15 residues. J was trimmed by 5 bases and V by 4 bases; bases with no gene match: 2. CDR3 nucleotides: TGCGCCAGCAGCCAGGGACTAGCGGGAGACAATGAGCAGTTCTTC. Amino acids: CASSQGLAGDNEQFF.

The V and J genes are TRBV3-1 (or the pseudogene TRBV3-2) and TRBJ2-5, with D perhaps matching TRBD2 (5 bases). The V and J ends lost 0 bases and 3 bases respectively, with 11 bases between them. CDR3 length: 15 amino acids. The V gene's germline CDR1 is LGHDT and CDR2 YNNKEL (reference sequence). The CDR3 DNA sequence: TGTGCCAGCAGCCAAGAAAAACTAGATAAAGAGACCCAGTACTTC. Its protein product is CASSQEKLDKETQYF.

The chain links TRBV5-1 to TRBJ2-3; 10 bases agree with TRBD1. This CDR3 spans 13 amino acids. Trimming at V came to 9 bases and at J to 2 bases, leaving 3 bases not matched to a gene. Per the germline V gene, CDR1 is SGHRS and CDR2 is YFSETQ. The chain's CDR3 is CATGTGDTDTQYF. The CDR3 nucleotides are TGCGCCACGGGGACAGGGGACACAGATACGCAGTATTTT.

CDR3 loop: CASSLTSSYNEQFF. The CDR3 nucleotides read TGTGCCAGCAGCTTAACTTCCTCCTACAATGAGCAGTTCTTC. The chain uses TRBV9 and TRBJ2-1; D gene ambiguous. Germline loops: CDR1 SGDLS, CDR2 YYNGEE. The CDR3 is made up of 14 amino acids. V was trimmed by 4 bases and J by 0 bases, leaving 8 bases between them.

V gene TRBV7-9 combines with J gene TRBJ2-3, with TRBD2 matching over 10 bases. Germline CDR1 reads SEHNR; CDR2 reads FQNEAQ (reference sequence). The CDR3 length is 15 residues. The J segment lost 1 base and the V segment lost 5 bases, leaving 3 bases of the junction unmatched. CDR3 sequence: CASSTTSGGTDTQYF. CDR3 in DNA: TGTGCCAGCAGCACTACTAGCGGGGGCACAGATACGCAGTATTTT.

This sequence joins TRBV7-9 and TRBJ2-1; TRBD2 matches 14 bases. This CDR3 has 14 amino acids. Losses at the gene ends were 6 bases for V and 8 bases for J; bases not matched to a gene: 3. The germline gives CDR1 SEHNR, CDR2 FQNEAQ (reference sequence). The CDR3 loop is CASRGLAGAHEQFF. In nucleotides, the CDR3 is TGTGCCAGCAGGGGACTAGCGGGGGCACATGAGCAGTTCTTC. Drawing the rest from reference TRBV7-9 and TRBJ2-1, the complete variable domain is DTGVSQNPRHKITKRGQNVTFRCDPISEHNRLYWYRQTLGQGPEFLTYFQNEAQLEKSRLLSDRFSAERPKGSFSTLEIQRTEQGDSAMYLCASRGLAGAHEQFFGPGTRLTVL.

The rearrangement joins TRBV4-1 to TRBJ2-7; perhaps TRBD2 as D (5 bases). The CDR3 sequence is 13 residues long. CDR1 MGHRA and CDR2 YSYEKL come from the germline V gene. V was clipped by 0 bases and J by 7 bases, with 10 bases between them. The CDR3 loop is CASSQDQTGEQYF. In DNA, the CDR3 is TGCGCCAGCAGCCAAGATCAAACGGGAGAGCAGTACTTC.

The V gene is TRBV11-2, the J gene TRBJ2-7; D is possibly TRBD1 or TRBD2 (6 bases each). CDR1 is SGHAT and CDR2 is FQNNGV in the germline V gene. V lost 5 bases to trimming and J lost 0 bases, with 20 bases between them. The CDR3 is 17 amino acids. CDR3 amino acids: CASSHPMGGDSSYEQYF. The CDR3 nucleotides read TGTGCCAGCAGCCACCCGATGGGGGGCGATTCCTCCTACGAGCAGTACTTC.

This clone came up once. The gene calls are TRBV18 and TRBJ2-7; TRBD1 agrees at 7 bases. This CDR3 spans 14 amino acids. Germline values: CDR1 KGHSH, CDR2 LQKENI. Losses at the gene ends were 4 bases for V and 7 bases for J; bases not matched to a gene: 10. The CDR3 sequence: CASSLPGQPKEQYF. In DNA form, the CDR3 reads TGTGCCAGCTCACTACCGGGACAGCCTAAAGAGCAGTACTTC.

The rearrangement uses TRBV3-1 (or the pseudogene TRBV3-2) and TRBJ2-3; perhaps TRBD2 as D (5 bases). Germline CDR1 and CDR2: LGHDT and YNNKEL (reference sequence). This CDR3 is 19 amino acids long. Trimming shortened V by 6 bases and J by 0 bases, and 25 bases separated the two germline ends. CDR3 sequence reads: CASRSAGRGLGVSTDTQYF. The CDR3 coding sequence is TGTGCCAGCAGATCGGCCGGCCGGGGTCTCGGGGTTAGCACAGATACGCAGTATTTT.

CDR3 coding DNA: TGTGCCAGCAGGCTTACTAGCGGGAGTTCCCACGAGCAGTACTTC. It yields the protein CASRLTSGSSHEQYF. The V call is TRBV3-1 (or the pseudogene TRBV3-2), the J call TRBJ2-7, with 11 positions matching TRBD2. The V segment lost 6 bases and the J segment 5 bases; nucleotides outside the gene matches: 9. CDR1 and CDR2 from the germline V gene are LGHDT and YNNKEL (reference sequence). The CDR3 has 15 residues.

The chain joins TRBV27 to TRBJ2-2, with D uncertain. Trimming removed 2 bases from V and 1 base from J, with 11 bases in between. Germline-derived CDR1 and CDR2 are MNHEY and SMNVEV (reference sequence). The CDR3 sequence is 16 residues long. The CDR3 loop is CASSLIVGQNTGELFF. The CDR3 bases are TGTGCCAGCAGTTTAATCGTGGGCCAGAACACCGGGGAGCTGTTTTTT.

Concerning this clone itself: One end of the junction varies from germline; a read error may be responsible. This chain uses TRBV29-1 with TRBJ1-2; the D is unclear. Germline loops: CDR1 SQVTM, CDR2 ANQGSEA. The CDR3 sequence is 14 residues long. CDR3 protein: CSVEDGSGVGGYTF. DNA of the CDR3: TGCAGCGTCGAAGACGGAAGCGGGGTAGGGGGCTACACCTTC.

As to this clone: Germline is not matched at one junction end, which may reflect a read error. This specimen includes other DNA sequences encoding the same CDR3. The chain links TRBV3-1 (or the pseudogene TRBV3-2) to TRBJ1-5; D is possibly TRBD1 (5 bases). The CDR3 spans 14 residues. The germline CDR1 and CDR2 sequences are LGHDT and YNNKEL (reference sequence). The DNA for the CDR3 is TGCCCCCCCCGTCGGGGGGGGGAGGTACAGCCCCAGCATTTT. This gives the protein CPPRRGGEVQPQHF.

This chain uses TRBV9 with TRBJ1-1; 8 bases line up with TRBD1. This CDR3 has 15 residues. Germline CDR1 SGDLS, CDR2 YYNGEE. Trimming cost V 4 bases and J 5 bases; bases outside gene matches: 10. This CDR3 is CASSPTGQGATEAFF. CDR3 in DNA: TGTGCCAGCAGCCCGACAGGGCAGGGGGCGACTGAAGCTTTCTTT.

The CDR3 DNA reads TGTGCCAGCAGCGCTGGGCCGGGGCAGCCCCAGCATTTT. Encoded protein: CASSAGPGQPQHF. The genes are TRBV7-2 and TRBJ1-5, with D unclear. Germline CDR1 and CDR2: SGHTA and FQGNSA. V was shortened by 5 bases and J by 7 bases, with 12 bases between the two germline ends. CDR3 length equals 13 residues.

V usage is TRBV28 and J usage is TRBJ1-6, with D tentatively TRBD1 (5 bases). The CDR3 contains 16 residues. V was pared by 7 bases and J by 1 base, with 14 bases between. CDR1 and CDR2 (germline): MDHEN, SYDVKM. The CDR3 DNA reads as TGTGCCAGCACCGACGGGGCGGGGTCCTATAATTCACCCCTCCACTTT. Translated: CASTDGAGSYNSPLHF.

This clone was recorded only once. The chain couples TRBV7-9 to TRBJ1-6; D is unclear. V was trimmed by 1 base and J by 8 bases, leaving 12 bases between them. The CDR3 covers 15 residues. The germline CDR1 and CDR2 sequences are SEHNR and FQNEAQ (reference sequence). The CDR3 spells CASSLGPGWDSPLHF. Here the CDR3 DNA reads TGTGCCAGCAGCTTAGGGCCCGGCTGGGATTCACCCCTCCACTTT.

The CDR3: CASSQALTDTQYF. DNA of the CDR3: TGCGCCAGCAGCCAAGCTTTGACAGATACGCAGTATTTT. The rearrangement joins TRBV4-3 to TRBJ2-3, with D unclear. The V gene's germline CDR1 is LGHNA and CDR2 YSLEER. This CDR3 is built from 13 residues. The ends were cut back, 1 base at V and 3 bases at J, with 5 bases in the middle.

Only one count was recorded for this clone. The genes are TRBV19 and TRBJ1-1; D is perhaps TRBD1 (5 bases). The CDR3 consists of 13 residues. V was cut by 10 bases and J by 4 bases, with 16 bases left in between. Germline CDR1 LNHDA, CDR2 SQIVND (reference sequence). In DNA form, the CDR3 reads TGTGCCATCGACTCGGGGGGGAGCACTGAAGCTTTCTTT. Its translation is CAIDSGGSTEAFF.